This T cell receptor (beta chain) derives from a study of blood T cells in healthy people across ages. CDR1 SGHAT and CDR2 FQNNGV come from the germline V gene. V was cut by 10 bases and J by 3 bases, with 10 bases left in between. The CDR3 extends over 11 amino acids. Alongside a J-beta primer mix, a sample-barcoded 5' primer served in a second PCR lasting about 7 to 12 cycles. TCRdb re-analysed the 5' RACE reads in MiXCR, keeping a single row per CDR3 protein. The sample contains 750,000 or so distinct CDR3 sequences, around a quarter of which appear only once. This clonotype was seen more than once but under ten times. This sample also appeared in a second study, on T cells of mothers and their children.

This chain uses TRBV11-2 with TRBJ2-7; D possibly corresponds to TRBD2 (6 bases). The clonotype originates from a boy aged 5-17 years in good health. The sequenced material came from blood. This CDR3 reads CAIGGFYEQYF. In DNA form, the CDR3 reads TGTGCCATCGGGGGTTTCTACGAGCAGTACTTC.